This T cell receptor beta chain is drawn from a study of CD8 T cells in ankylosing spondylitis (TCRdb year 2017). Looking at the study overall: The study set out to find disease-linked TCR variants by profiling T cell receptor beta repertoires in ankylosing spondylitis patients and healthy donors. In total, the full study cohort was made up of over a hundred healthy donors and some 26 ankylosing spondylitis patients. Samples of peripheral blood were taken, and for ankylosing spondylitis patients, synovial fluid was collected as well. Study-wide conclusions, independent of this receptor: Some motif variants were previously reported in synovial fluid and blood of reactive arthritis patients, suggesting common disease-initiation mechanisms. Significant enrichment of the disease-linked clones was reported in matched synovial fluid samples from ankylosing spondylitis patients. A TCR beta motif made up of several highly homologous amino acid variants appeared to be characteristic of blood from ankylosing spondylitis patients. In peripheral blood, the disease-linked clones were found at relatively low frequencies and had a CD8+ phenotype.

The CDR3 numbers 16 residues from cysteine through phenylalanine. Left in the record is the CDR3 DNA by itself, 48 bases read in frame from the first base. Cut back by 5 bases and 3 bases, the V and J ends lie 18 bases apart. Sequenced on an Illumina HiSeq 2500. Quantitative 5'-RACE with molecular barcodes was used to prepare TCR beta libraries. The original pipeline was this. To identify disease-linked TCR variants, a new computational method was used, one built on a probabilistic model of VDJ rearrangement. Starting from the raw public reads, TCRdb applied fastp trimming at Q25, assembled clones with MiXCR and retained in-frame beta chains. Every entry covers one CDR3 protein and lists the most common genes and DNA from its rows. TCRdb, not the original authors, processed these V and J calls. Present in this sample are 800,000 to 900,000 distinct CDR3 sequences, 10% to 15% of which were seen just once. The ten largest clones capture approximately 0.5% of the sample.

In regard to this clonotype: Its binding antigen is unknown. Base qualities are missing; no much larger clone stands one base away.

The specimen was blood, either unsorted or a sorted T cell fraction (not recorded which). This chain is built from TRBV12-3 or TRBV12-4 and TRBJ2-3; the D gene is perhaps TRBD2, from 5 matching bases. This clonotype originated in a male donor with ankylosing spondylitis. The DNA sequence is TGTGCCAGCAGTCCCCAACTGGCCGGGGTTACAGATACGCAGTATTTT. The resulting protein is CASSPQLAGVTDTQYF.